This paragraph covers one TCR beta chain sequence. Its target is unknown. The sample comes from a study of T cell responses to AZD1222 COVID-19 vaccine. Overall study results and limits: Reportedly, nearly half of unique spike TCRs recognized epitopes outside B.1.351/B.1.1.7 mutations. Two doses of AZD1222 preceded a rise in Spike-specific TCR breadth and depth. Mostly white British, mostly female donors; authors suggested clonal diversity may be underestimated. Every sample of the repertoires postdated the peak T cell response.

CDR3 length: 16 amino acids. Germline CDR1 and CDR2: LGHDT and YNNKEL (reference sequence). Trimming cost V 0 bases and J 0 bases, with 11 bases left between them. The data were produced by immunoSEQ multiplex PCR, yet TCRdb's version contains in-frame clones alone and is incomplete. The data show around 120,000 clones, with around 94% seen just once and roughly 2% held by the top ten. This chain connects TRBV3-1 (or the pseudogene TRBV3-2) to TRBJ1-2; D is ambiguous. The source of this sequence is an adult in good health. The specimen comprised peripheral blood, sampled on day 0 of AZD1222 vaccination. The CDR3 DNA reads TGTGCCAGCAGCCAAGATCTTGTCATTACTAACTATGGCTACACCTTC. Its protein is CASSQDLVITNYGYTF.